This entry features one T cell receptor (beta chain) sequence. Antigen specificity is unknown. One base away lies a much larger clone, so this may be a sequencing read error. Likely a read error: the CDR3 ends without its conserved phenylalanine or tryptophan. The entry originates in a study of T cell repertoires in cytomegalovirus infection. Via MiXCR, TCRdb re-called the reads, giving one row per CDR3 protein. The repertoire includes 310,000 or so distinct CDR3 sequences, 20% to 30% of them detected once, and more than 11% sits in the top ten. Germline V gene lookup returns CDR1 SGHTA and CDR2 FQGTGA. This CDR3 spans 16 amino acids. Trimming took 5 bases from V and 6 from J; bases not matched to a gene: 13. Whole-study results and caveats: Cumulative public TCR beta family frequency identified carriers of CMV plus the relevant HLA. Clonotype analysis showed dominance of the ex vivo response by HLA-C-restricted CMV-specific TCR beta clonotypes.

The clonotype was recovered from a human donor in good health (CMV status not recorded). Some clones in this sample may be carry-over from other donors' samples. The V gene is TRBV7-3, the J gene TRBJ1-2; 9 positions match TRBD1. Sequenced material: PBMCs. The CDR3 sequence: CASSARTLGTGNGYTC. The CDR3 DNA reads as TGTGCCAGCAGCGCTAGGACGCTAGGGACAGGGAATGGCTACACCTGC.